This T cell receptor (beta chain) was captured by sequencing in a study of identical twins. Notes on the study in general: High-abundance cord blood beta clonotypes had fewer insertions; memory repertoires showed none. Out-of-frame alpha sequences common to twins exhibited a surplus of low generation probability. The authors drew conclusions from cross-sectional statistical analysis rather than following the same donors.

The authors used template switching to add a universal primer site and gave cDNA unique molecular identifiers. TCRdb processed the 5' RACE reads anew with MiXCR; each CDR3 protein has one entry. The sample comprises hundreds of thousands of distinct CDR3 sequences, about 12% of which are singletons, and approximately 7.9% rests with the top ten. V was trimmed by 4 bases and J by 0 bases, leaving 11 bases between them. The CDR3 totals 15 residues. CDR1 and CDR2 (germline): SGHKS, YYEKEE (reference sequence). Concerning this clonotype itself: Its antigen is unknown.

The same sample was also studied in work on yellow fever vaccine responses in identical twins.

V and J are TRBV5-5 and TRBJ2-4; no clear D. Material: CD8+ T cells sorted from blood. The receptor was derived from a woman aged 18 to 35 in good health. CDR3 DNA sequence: TGTGCCAGCAGCAGTTCCACTTTAGCCAAAAACATTCAGTACTTC. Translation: CASSSSTLAKNIQYF.